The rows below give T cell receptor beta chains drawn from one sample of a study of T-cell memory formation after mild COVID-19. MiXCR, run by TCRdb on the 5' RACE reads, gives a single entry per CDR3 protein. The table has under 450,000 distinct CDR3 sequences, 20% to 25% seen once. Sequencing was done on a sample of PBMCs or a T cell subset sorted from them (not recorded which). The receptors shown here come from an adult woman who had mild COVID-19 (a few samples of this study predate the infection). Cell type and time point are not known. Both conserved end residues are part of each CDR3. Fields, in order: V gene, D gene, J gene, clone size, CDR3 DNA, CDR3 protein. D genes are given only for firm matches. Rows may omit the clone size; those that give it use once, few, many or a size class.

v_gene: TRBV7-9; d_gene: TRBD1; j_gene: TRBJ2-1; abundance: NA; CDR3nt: TGTGCCAGCAGCTTGAACCCGGGACAGGGGCGATCTAATGAGCAGTTCTTC; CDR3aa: CASSLNPGQGRSNEQFF
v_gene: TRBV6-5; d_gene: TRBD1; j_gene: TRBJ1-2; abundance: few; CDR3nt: TGTGCCAGCAGTATGACAGGGCACCATGGCTACACCTTC; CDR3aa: CASSMTGHHGYTF
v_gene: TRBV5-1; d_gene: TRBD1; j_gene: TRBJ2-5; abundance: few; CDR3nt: TGCGCCAGCAGCCTGATGGACAGGGGAGGCGAGACCCAGTACTTC; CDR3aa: CASSLMDRGGETQYF
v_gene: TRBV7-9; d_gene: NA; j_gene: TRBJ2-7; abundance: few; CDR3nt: TGTGCCAGCAGCGAAGGCCCACCCTACGAGCAGTACTTC; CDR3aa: CASSEGPPYEQYF
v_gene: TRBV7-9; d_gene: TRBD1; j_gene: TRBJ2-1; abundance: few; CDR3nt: TGTGCCAGCAGCAGTCCCGGGACAGACAATGAGCAGTTCTTC; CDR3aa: CASSSPGTDNEQFF
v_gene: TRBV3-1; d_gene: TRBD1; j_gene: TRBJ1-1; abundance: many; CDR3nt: TGTGCCAGCAGCTCCCGGACAGGGAACACTGAAGCTTTCTTT; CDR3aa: CASSSRTGNTEAFF
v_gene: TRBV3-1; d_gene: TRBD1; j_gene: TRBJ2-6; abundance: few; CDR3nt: TGTGCCAGCAGCCAAAGGACAGGGGGCACCAACGTCCTGACTTTC; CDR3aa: CASSQRTGGTNVLTF
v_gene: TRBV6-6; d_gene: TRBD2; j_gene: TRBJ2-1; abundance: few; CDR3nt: TGTGCCAGCAGTTACTACCCAATCGGACTAGCGGCCGATGAGCAGTTCTTC; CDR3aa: CASSYYPIGLAADEQFF
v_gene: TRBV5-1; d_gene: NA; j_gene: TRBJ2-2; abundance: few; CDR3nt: TGCGCCAGCAGCTTGGTTGTCAAGAACACCGGGGAGCTGTTTTTT; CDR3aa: CASSLVVKNTGELFF
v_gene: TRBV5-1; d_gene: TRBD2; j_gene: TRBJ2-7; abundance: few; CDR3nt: TGCGCCAGTAGTCAGGTAGCGGGGTTCGACGAGCAGTACTTC; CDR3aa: CASSQVAGFDEQYF
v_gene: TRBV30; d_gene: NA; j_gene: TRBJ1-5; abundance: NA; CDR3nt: TGTGCCTGGAGCGGGGGGCGGGTTCAGCCCCAGCATTTT; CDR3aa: CAWSGGRVQPQHF
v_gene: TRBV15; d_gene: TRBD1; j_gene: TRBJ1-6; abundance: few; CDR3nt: TGTGCCACCAGCACCGCAGGGGGCGAGACCCTCCACTTT; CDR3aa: CATSTAGGETLHF
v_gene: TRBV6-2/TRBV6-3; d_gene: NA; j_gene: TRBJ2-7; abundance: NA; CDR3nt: TGTGCCAGCACCGACGGGGGATCCGGATCGTCAGCCTACGAGCAGTACTTC; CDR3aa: CASTDGGSGSSAYEQYF
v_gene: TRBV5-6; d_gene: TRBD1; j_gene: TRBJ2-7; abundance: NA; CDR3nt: TGTGCCAGCAGCTGGGGACAGGCAGGCGAGCAGTACTTC; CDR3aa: CASSWGQAGEQYF
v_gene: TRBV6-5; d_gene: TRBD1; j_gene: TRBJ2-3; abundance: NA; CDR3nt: TGTGCCAGCAGTTACTCGGCACCGGGACGGGACAGGGATACGCAGTATTTT; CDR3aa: CASSYSAPGRDRDTQYF
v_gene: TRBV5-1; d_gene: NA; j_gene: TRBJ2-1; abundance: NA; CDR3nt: TGCGCCAGCAGCTTGGTGGGGGAAAATGAGCAGTTCTTC; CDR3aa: CASSLVGENEQFF
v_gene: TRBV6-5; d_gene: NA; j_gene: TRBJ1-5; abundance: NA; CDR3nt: TGTGCCAGCAGTTACGGGGCTCCCCCTAGCAATCAGCCCCAGCATTTT; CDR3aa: CASSYGAPPSNQPQHF
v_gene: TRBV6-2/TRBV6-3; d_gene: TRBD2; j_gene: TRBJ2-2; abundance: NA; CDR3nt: TGTGCCAGCAGGTCAAGCGGGAGGGTCACCGGGGAGCTGTTTTTT; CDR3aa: CASRSSGRVTGELFF
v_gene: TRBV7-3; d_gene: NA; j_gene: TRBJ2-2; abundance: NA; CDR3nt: TGTGCCAGCAGCTTAAGGGGGGTCACCGGGGAGCTGTTTTTT; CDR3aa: CASSLRGVTGELFF
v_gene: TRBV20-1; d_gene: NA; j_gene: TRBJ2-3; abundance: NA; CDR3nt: TGCAGTGCTAGCCTAAATGGGCCCCTGGGGACAGATACGCAGTATTTT; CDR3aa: CSASLNGPLGTDTQYF
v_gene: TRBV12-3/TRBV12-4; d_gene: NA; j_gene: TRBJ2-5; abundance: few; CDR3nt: TGTGCCAGCAGTTCTCCGACAGCTCCACAAGAGACCCAGTACTTC; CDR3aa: CASSSPTAPQETQYF
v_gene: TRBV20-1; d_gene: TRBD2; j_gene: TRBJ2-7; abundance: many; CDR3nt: TGCAGTGCTAGAGGCGGAACTAGCGGATACTACGAGCAGTACTTC; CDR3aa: CSARGGTSGYYEQYF
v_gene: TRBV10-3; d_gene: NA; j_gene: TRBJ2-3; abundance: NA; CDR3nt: TGTGCCATCAGTGGTGGGCAGAAGTCCACAGATACGCAGTATTTT; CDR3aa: CAISGGQKSTDTQYF
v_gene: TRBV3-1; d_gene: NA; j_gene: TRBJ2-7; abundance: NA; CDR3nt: TGTGCCAGCAGCCCCGGAGGGACACAGCAGTACTTC; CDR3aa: CASSPGGTQQYF
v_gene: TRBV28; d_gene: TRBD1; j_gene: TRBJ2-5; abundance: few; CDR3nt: TGTGCCAGCAGTTCCACCACGACAGGGGAGGAGACCCAGTACTTC; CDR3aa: CASSSTTTGEETQYF
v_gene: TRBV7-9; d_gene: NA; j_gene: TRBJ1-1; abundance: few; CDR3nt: TGTGCCAGCAGCTTAGACCGTAAACCGGGCACTGAAGCTTTCTTT; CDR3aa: CASSLDRKPGTEAFF
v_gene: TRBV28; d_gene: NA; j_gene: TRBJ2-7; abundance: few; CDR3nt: TGTGCCAGCAGTGGGGTTCCCTACGAGCAGTACTTC; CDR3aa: CASSGVPYEQYF
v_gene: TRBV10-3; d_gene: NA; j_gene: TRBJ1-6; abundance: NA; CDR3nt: TGTGCCATCAAAAGGGACGGCAATTCACCCCTCCACTTT; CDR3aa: CAIKRDGNSPLHF
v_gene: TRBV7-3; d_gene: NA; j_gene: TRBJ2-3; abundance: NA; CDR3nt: TGTGCCAGCAGCCCCTCCAAGGCCTTAAGCACAGATACGCAGTATTTT; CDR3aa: CASSPSKALSTDTQYF
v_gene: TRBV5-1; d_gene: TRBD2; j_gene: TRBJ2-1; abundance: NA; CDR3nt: TGCGCCAGCAGCTTGATCGCGGGGGGTCACAATGAGCAGTTCTTC; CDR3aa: CASSLIAGGHNEQFF
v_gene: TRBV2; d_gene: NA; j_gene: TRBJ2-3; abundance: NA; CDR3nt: TGTGCCAGCCATCGCGGGAGCACAGATACGCAGTATTTT; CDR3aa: CASHRGSTDTQYF
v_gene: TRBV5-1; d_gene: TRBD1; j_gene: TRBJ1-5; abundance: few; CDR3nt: TGCGCCAGCAGCTTAACAGGGGGCAGTTCTCAGCCCCAGCATTTT; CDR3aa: CASSLTGGSSQPQHF
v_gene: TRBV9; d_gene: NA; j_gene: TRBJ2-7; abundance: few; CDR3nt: TGTGCCAGCAGCGTAGAAGGAGAGGCGTCCTACGAGCAGTACTTC; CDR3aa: CASSVEGEASYEQYF
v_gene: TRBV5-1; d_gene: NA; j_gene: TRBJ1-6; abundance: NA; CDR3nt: TGCGCCAGCAGCCCCAGTGGGGGACCGAATTCACCCCTCCACTTT; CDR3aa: CASSPSGGPNSPLHF
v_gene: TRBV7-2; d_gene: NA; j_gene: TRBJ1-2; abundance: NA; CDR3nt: TGTGCCAGCAGCTTAGGAGGGGGTGACTATGGCTACACCTTC; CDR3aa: CASSLGGGDYGYTF
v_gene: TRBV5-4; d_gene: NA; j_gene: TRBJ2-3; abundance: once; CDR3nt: TGTGCCAGCAGCTCGCCGGGAAGCTTCACAGATACGCAGTATTTT; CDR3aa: CASSSPGSFTDTQYF
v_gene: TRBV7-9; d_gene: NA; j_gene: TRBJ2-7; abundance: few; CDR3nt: TGTGCCAGCAGCTTACCAGGGACCCACGAGCAGTACTTC; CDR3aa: CASSLPGTHEQYF
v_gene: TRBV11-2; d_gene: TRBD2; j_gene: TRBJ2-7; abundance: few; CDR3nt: TGTGCCAGCAGCTTTGTCACTAGCGGGGTCTACGAGCAGTACTTC; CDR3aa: CASSFVTSGVYEQYF
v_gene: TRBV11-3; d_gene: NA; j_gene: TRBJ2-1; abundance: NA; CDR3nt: TGTGCCAGCAGGCCCCCGGGAGCCAGGAATGAGCAGTTCTTC; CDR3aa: CASRPPGARNEQFF
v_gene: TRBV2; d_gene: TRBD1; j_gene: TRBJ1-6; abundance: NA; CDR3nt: TGTGCCAGCACCAAGACCCCGGGACAGGATAATTCACCCCTCCACTTT; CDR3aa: CASTKTPGQDNSPLHF
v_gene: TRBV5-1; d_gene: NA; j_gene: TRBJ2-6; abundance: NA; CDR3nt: TGCGCCAGCAGCCCTAAACGTGGAGATAGCTCTGGGGCCAACGTCCTGACTTTC; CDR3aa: CASSPKRGDSSGANVLTF
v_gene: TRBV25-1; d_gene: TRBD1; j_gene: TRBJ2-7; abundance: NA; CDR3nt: TGTGCCAGCAGTGATGACAGGGGGTCCCACTACGAGCAGTACTTC; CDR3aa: CASSDDRGSHYEQYF